This record looks at one T cell receptor (beta chain) sequence and its context. In this sample, this clonotype turned up many times. The clone's antigen remains unknown. No much larger clone is present one base from it, and per-base qualities are unavailable. The library was generated by PCR. TCRdb names Illumina HiSeq 2500 as the instrument used. To reduce PCR and sequencing biases, unique molecular identifiers were incorporated into the TCR beta cDNA libraries. Roughly 0.5 million cDNA molecules were obtained per 1 to 10 million input T cells, so each molecule approximated one T cell. The patient libraries were prepared and sequenced using the same protocol as the earlier healthy control dataset. Within a given batch, samples were prepared together, multiplexed and sequenced on the same HiSeq lane. On the authors' methods: MIGEC handled the raw barcoded reads, throwing out single-read molecular identifier groups before consensus assembly and CDR3 extraction. Clonotype tables were post-analysed with VDJtools, normalizing diversity by down-sampling all datasets to the smallest sample size. To correct batch-related cross-sample contamination, repertoire overlap clustering matched CDR3 amino acid sequences but not nucleotide sequences. The public sequencing data were trimmed at Q25 with fastp and processed into clonotypes with MiXCR by TCRdb, which kept only in-frame beta chains. Each entry merges the rows of one CDR3 protein and shows their most common DNA and genes. The V and J calls reflect TCRdb's pipeline rather than the authors' work. Across this sample there are about 170,000 distinct CDR3 sequences, with approximately 31% seen only once. Of the sample, approximately 1.6% falls within the top ten clones.

The CDR3 goes from the cysteine to the phenylalanine over 19 residues. Of all the DNA, just the CDR3 is kept, 57 bases in frame from base 1. The germline V gene encodes CDR1 SGHRS and CDR2 YFSETQ. Ends trimmed: V by 0 bases, J by 3 bases; bases unmatched to a gene: 18. The data are from a study of post-analysis software for immune sequencing data (dated by TCRdb to the mid-2010s). A note on the overall study: Disease courses on record covered relapsing-remitting, secondary progressive and progressive-relapsing multiple sclerosis, though some patients had no subtype annotation. A subset of samples was prepared in parallel using single-end sample barcoding, then pooled and co-amplified after Illumina adapter ligation. The multiple sclerosis patient repertoires were compared with approximately 11 previously published healthy control repertoires from donors aged about 6 to 28 years. General study outcomes and caveats: About 5 TRBV segments, including TRBV5-6, TRBV5-1 and TRBV20-1, were significantly more frequent in patients than controls. The multiple sclerosis patient group was slightly younger than the control group. Direct clustering with F measure showed strong co-clustering of samples prepared in the same batch, prompting a batch-effect correction. Significantly lower normalized Chao1 diversity was found in multiple sclerosis patients than in controls, suggesting substantial peripheral T-cell clonal expansion.

TCR beta repertoires were profiled from peripheral blood of more than ten young patients with multiple sclerosis to demonstrate the VDJtools post-analysis software. The patients with multiple sclerosis were children and adolescents between about 6 and 16 years of age. The rearrangement joined TRBV5-1 to TRBJ2-7, with 7 bases matching TRBD2. This clonotype was obtained from a girl aged 5-17 years with multiple sclerosis. The sample taken for sequencing was blood. This receptor has the CDR3 CASSLEPSGPLGTYYEQYF. The DNA sequence follows: TGCGCCAGCAGCTTGGAGCCTAGCGGACCCTTGGGGACCTACTACGAGCAGTACTTC. Full variable domain (CDR3 extended with the reference TRBV5-1 and TRBJ2-7 proteins): KAGVTQTPRYLIKTRGQQVTLSCSPISGHRSVSWYQQTPGQGLQFLFEYFSETQRNKGNFPGRFSGRQFSNSRSEMNVSTLELGDSALYLCASSLEPSGPLGTYYEQYFGPGTRLTVT.